Listed below are T cell receptor beta chains from one sample, sequenced in a study of blood T cells in healthy people across ages. One entry per CDR3 protein, called by TCRdb with MiXCR from the 5' RACE reads. The repertoire holds 1.5 million to 2 million distinct CDR3 sequences, with less than 50% as singletons. Input material: blood. The receptors shown here come from a woman aged 35 to 49 in good health. The CDR3 runs from the conserved cysteine through the conserved F or W. A D gene is named only where the DNA matches it firmly. Expanded clones are given a class, and other clones once, few, many or no size at all.

J: TRBJ2-1
size: -
V: TRBV7-2
D: TRBD2
DNA: TGTGCCAGCAGCTTGAGACTAGCGGGAATCTCCTACAATGAGCAGTTCTTC
CDR3: CASSLRLAGISYNEQFF

J: TRBJ2-7
size: many
V: TRBV7-2
D: -
DNA: TGTGCCAGCAGCCCGCGGGTAGGGTACGAGCAGTACTTC
CDR3: CASSPRVGYEQYF

J: TRBJ2-7
size: -
V: TRBV14
D: -
DNA: TGTGCCAGCAGCCAAGGTCGGGGTTTATCGAGGACCTACTCCTACGAGCAGTACTTC
CDR3: CASSQGRGLSRTYSYEQYF

J: TRBJ2-5
size: -
V: TRBV12-5
D: -
DNA: TGTGCTAGTGGTTTGGGCGAGGCAGAGACCCAGTACTTC
CDR3: CASGLGEAETQYF

J: TRBJ2-7
size: -
V: TRBV29-1
D: -
DNA: TGCAGCGTTGCCACAGGGCCACCCTACGAGCAGTACTTC
CDR3: CSVATGPPYEQYF

J: TRBJ2-5
size: -
V: TRBV11-2
D: TRBD1
DNA: TGTGCCAGCAGCTTAAGGACAGGGGCCGTCGGGATCCTACAACAGACCCAGTACTTC
CDR3: CASSLRTGAVGILQQTQYF

J: TRBJ2-7
size: -
V: TRBV5-1
D: TRBD1
DNA: TGCGCCAGCAGCCCGGAAGGGGACAGGACCTACAATGAGCAGTACTTC
CDR3: CASSPEGDRTYNEQYF

J: TRBJ2-1
size: -
V: TRBV7-3
D: TRBD2
DNA: TGTGCCAGCAGCTCCCCCTGGGGAGCGGGGGGCCCATACAATGAGCAGTTCTTC
CDR3: CASSSPWGAGGPYNEQFF

J: TRBJ2-1
size: -
V: TRBV11-1
D: TRBD1
DNA: TGTGCCAGCAGCTCCACAGGGGGCACATACGAGCAGTTCTTC
CDR3: CASSSTGGTYEQFF

J: TRBJ1-1
size: -
V: TRBV20-1
D: -
DNA: TGCAGTGCTAGGGCAACCGATGCGAACGGCGCTGAAGCTTTCTTT
CDR3: CSARATDANGAEAFF

J: TRBJ2-5
size: -
V: TRBV20-1
D: -
DNA: TGCAGTGCTAGAGAGGGCGGGTACCAAGAGACCCAGTACTTC
CDR3: CSAREGGYQETQYF

J: TRBJ2-3
size: few
V: TRBV4-3
D: TRBD1
DNA: TGCGCCAGCAGCCAACAGGGGACAGGGTCCACAGATACGCAGTATTTT
CDR3: CASSQQGTGSTDTQYF

J: TRBJ2-7
size: few
V: TRBV29-1
D: -
DNA: TGCAGCGCCCGTACGGCGGTAGGGGATTACGAGCAGTACTTC
CDR3: CSARTAVGDYEQYF

J: TRBJ2-4
size: few
V: TRBV7-9
D: -
DNA: TGTGCCAGCAGCTTAGTTGTCAAAAACATTCAGTACTTC
CDR3: CASSLVVKNIQYF

J: TRBJ2-7
size: -
V: TRBV5-1
D: -
DNA: TGCGCCAGCAGCTCGGGTCAGGGTCATCCCTACGAGCAGTACTTC
CDR3: CASSSGQGHPYEQYF

J: TRBJ2-1
size: few
V: TRBV6-5
D: -
DNA: TGTGCCAGCAGTTACTTCGGGTACAATGAGCAGTTCTTC
CDR3: CASSYFGYNEQFF

J: TRBJ2-5
size: few
V: TRBV6-2/TRBV6-3
D: TRBD2
DNA: TGTGCCAGCAGTAAGGGACTAGGGTTGGAGACCCAGTACTTC
CDR3: CASSKGLGLETQYF

J: TRBJ2-3
size: once
V: TRBV4-3
D: TRBD2
DNA: TGCGCCAGCAGCCAAGATCGCAGCGGGGGGGCTCTAGATACGCAGTATTTT
CDR3: CASSQDRSGGALDTQYF

J: TRBJ2-3
size: few
V: TRBV4-3
D: TRBD1
DNA: TGCGCCAGCAGCCAAGACTCGGCCAGGGGGCAGGCAGATACGCAGTATTTT
CDR3: CASSQDSARGQADTQYF

J: TRBJ2-4
size: -
V: TRBV20-1
D: -
DNA: TGCAGTGCTAGAGAGGACAAAACTGGGGACCACAGTAAAAACATTCAGTACTTC
CDR3: CSAREDKTGDHSKNIQYF

J: TRBJ2-7
size: few
V: TRBV20-1
D: TRBD2
DNA: TGCAGTGCTAGAGACGGGACTAGCGGGGGCCACGAGCAGTACTTC
CDR3: CSARDGTSGGHEQYF

J: TRBJ2-1
size: -
V: TRBV3-1
D: -
DNA: TGTGCCAGCAGTCCTAGTCTAGGTCCCTACAATGAGCAGTTCTTC
CDR3: CASSPSLGPYNEQFF

J: TRBJ2-5
size: few
V: TRBV6-2/TRBV6-3
D: TRBD2
DNA: TGTGCCAGCAACCCCCGGGAGGAGCGAGAGACCCAGTACTTC
CDR3: CASNPREERETQYF

J: TRBJ1-2
size: -
V: TRBV29-1
D: TRBD1
DNA: TGCAGCGTTGGACAGGGGCGGAACTATGGCTACACCTTC
CDR3: CSVGQGRNYGYTF

J: TRBJ1-6
size: -
V: TRBV7-9
D: TRBD1
DNA: TGTGCCAGCAGCGCCGGGGACAGGGGATATTCACCCCTCCACTTT
CDR3: CASSAGDRGYSPLHF

J: TRBJ1-1
size: -
V: TRBV20-1
D: TRBD1
DNA: TGCAGTGCTAGAGATAGCCGGACAGGGGGCGCGGGAACCACCAAAGCTTTCTTT
CDR3: CSARDSRTGGAGTTKAFF

J: TRBJ2-7
size: few
V: TRBV15
D: -
DNA: TGTGCCACCAGCAGGGACCTAGAAGGCTACGAGCAGTACTTC
CDR3: CATSRDLEGYEQYF

J: TRBJ2-5
size: few
V: TRBV10-1
D: TRBD1
DNA: TGCGCCAGCAGTGAGGGACAGGTTCCAGGAACCCAGTACTTC
CDR3: CASSEGQVPGTQYF

J: TRBJ2-7
size: -
V: TRBV29-1
D: TRBD2
DNA: TGCAGCGTTGAAGATTCGGCAGGGACTAACGAGCAGTACTTC
CDR3: CSVEDSAGTNEQYF

J: TRBJ2-7
size: -
V: TRBV6-5
D: -
DNA: TGTGCCAGCAGGTACCCAGGGAACGAGCAGTACTTC
CDR3: CASRYPGNEQYF

J: TRBJ2-3
size: -
V: TRBV7-6
D: TRBD2
DNA: TGTGCCAGCAGCTCAACGCTCGGGACTAGTTCATATACGCAGTATTTT
CDR3: CASSSTLGTSSYTQYF

J: TRBJ2-7
size: -
V: TRBV13
D: -
DNA: TGTGCCAGCAGCGACCGGGACGATAACTACAATGAGCAGTACTTC
CDR3: CASSDRDDNYNEQYF

J: TRBJ2-3
size: few
V: TRBV29-1
D: -
DNA: TGCAGCGTTGAGGCGATCTGGCGTAGCACAGATACGCAGTATTTT
CDR3: CSVEAIWRSTDTQYF

J: TRBJ2-5
size: -
V: TRBV6-6
D: TRBD1
DNA: TGCAGGGGGCCCCATACCCATGCACAAGAGACCCAGTACTTC
CDR3: CRGPHTHAQETQYF

J: TRBJ2-7
size: few
V: TRBV10-2
D: -
DNA: TGCGCCAGCAGTGTCACTGAAACCTACGAGCAGTACTTC
CDR3: CASSVTETYEQYF

J: TRBJ2-1
size: few
V: TRBV4-3
D: TRBD2
DNA: TGCGCCAGCAGCCAAGTAACCGGGGGGGCCGGGAATGAGCAGTTCTTC
CDR3: CASSQVTGGAGNEQFF

J: TRBJ2-7
size: few
V: TRBV9
D: -
DNA: TGTGCCAGCAGCCACCAAGGGGGGAACGAGCAGTACTTC
CDR3: CASSHQGGNEQYF

J: TRBJ2-7
size: -
V: TRBV20-1
D: -
DNA: TGCAGTGCTAGGGCCACAGGAGCCTACGAGCAGTACTTC
CDR3: CSARATGAYEQYF

J: TRBJ2-1
size: -
V: TRBV2
D: TRBD2
DNA: TGTGCCAGCAGTGAAACGGGACTAGCTATCCCCTACAATGAGCAGTTCTTC
CDR3: CASSETGLAIPYNEQFF

J: TRBJ2-5
size: -
V: TRBV20-1
D: -
DNA: TGCAGTGCTAGAATCAGGGCGGGGGAGACCCAGTACTTC
CDR3: CSARIRAGETQYF

J: TRBJ2-6
size: few
V: TRBV29-1
D: -
DNA: TGCAGCGTTGGCCGTAGTTTAGGTGGGGCCAACGTCCTGACTTTC
CDR3: CSVGRSLGGANVLTF

J: TRBJ1-2
size: few
V: TRBV6-6
D: -
DNA: TGTGCCAGCATGTTCTGGCAGAATAACTATGGCTACACCTTC
CDR3: CASMFWQNNYGYTF

J: TRBJ1-2
size: few
V: TRBV9
D: -
DNA: TGTGCCAGCAGACCGAGCACGGGGCGCGATGGCTACACCTTC
CDR3: CASRPSTGRDGYTF